The clone carrying this T cell receptor (beta chain) was counted many times. This CDR3 spans 15 amino acids. J was trimmed by 3 bases and V by 3 bases; bases with no gene match: 6. The entry originates in a study of early T cells in non-severe SARS-CoV-2 infection. Researchers tagged individual cDNA molecules with unique molecular identifiers. TCRdb recomputed calls from the 5' RACE reads with MiXCR, one row per CDR3 protein. Of around 75,000 distinct CDR3 sequences in the sample, 8.5% to 10% are singletons; the top ten hold 5.9%. This sequence originates from an adult who was a healthcare worker with PCR-confirmed SARS-CoV-2 infection or an uninfected control (not recorded which). Sequencing used whole blood. This sequence joins TRBV12-3 or TRBV12-4 and TRBJ2-3, with TRBD2 matching over 7 bases. Written as DNA, the CDR3 is TGTGCCAGCAGTTTGCTAGCGGACTTAACAGATACGCAGTATTTT. Amino acids: CASSLLADLTDTQYF.